The next 14 T cell receptor beta chains were all read from a single sample in a study of blood T cell repertoires in COVID-19. Generated by immunoSEQ multiplex PCR, the TCRdb table keeps only in-frame clones and is missing some. The data contain some 300,000 clones, more than 75% of them singletons. Sequencing input: peripheral blood. These receptors came from a man between 65 and 85 years old with acute or convalescent COVID-19.

This sequence joins TRBV4-2 and TRBJ2-5; D gene uncertain. V was cut by 0 bases and J by 5 bases, with 13 bases left in between. CDR3 length: 15 amino acids. From germline, CDR1 is LGHNA and CDR2 YNFKEQ. CDR3 DNA: TGTGCCAGCAGCCAAGATATAGCAATACGGGAGACCCAGTACTTC. Amino acid sequence: CASSQDIAIRETQYF.

The chain links TRBV5-1 to TRBJ2-1, with 8 bases aligning to TRBD1. Losses at the gene ends were 1 base for V and 8 bases for J; bases not matched to a gene: 8. The CDR3 has 15 residues. CDR1 is SGHRS and CDR2 is YFSETQ in the germline V gene. CDR3: CASSLRTGIGDEQFF. For the CDR3, the DNA is TGCGCCAGCAGCTTGAGGACAGGGATAGGCGATGAGCAGTTCTTC.

As to this clone: This sample includes further DNA sequences coding for the same CDR3. This chain joins TRBV5-8 and TRBJ2-7; D is undetermined. Trimming removed 2 bases from V and 4 bases from J, with 4 bases in between. CDR3 length: 11 amino acids. Germline CDR1 reads SGHTS; CDR2 reads YDEGEE. CDR3 amino acids: CASSFRYEQYF. CDR3 DNA sequence: TGTGCCAGCAGCTTTAGATACGAGCAGTACTTC. The variable domain in full, with the rest retrieved from reference TRBV5-8 and TRBJ2-7, is EAGVTQSPTHLIKTRGQQATLRCSPISGHTSVYWYQQALGLGLQFLLWYDEGEERNRGNFPPRFSGRQFPNYSSELNVNALELEDSALYLCASSFRYEQYFGPGTRLTVT.

The chain has TRBV25-1 and TRBJ2-5; possible D gene TRBD2, 5 bases. CDR1 and CDR2 from the germline V gene are MGHDK and SYGVNS. CDR3 size: 14 residues. The V end lost 2 bases, the J end lost 7 bases, and 14 bases lay between the germline ends. CDR3 nucleotides: TGTGCCAGCAGTGAAGGATTCCTCAGCGGGACCCAGTACTTC. It yields the protein CASSEGFLSGTQYF.

The rearrangement joins TRBV12-3 or TRBV12-4 to TRBJ1-2; D is undetermined. With 6 bases removed from V and 4 bases from J, the gap between germline ends came to 12 bases. This CDR3 region has 13 residues. CDR3 nucleotides: TGTGCCAGCAGCCTAGACTATTCCTATGGCTACACCTTC. This gives the protein CASSLDYSYGYTF.

Only one count was recorded for this clone. The junction differs from germline at one of its ends, possibly a read error. The chain employs TRBV16 and TRBJ1-5; D call uncertain. CDR3 length: 13 residues. Germline V gives CDR1 KGHSY, CDR2 FQNENV. The DNA for the CDR3 is TGTGCCAGCACCCAATCTTATAATCAGCCCCAGCATTTT. This gives the protein CASTQSYNQPQHF.

This clone was counted only a few times. The V and J genes are TRBV15 and TRBJ2-3, with D possibly being TRBD1 (5 bases). CDR3 length: 14 residues. Between the trimmed V and J ends, which lost 0 bases and 4 bases, there was a span of 8 bases. Germline V gives CDR1 LNHNV, CDR2 YYDKDF (reference sequence). As DNA, the CDR3 is TGTGCCACCAGCAGAGACAGGGCTGCAGATACGCAGTATTTT. Translating it yields CATSRDRAADTQYF.

The V call is TRBV7-6, the J call TRBJ2-3, with 9 bases lining up with TRBD1. The CDR3 loop spans 14 amino acids. J gave up 4 bases and V 1 base, and 0 bases lay outside the gene matches. Germline V gene data show CDR1 as SGHVS and CDR2 as FNYEAQ. In DNA, the CDR3 is TGTGCCAGCAGCTTAGGGACAGGGGCAGATACGCAGTATTTT. The encoded protein is CASSLGTGADTQYF.

This sequence joins TRBV4-2 and TRBJ1-2, with a weak D call TRBD1 (6 bases). The germline CDR1 and CDR2 sequences are LGHNA and YNFKEQ. CDR3 length: 14 residues. Trimming left V 4 bases short and J 4 bases short, with 13 bases between. This CDR3 is CASSPGGSGYGYTF. DNA of the CDR3: TGTGCCAGCAGCCCGGGGGGCTCGGGCTATGGCTACACCTTC.

The chain recombines TRBV9 with TRBJ1-3, with D maybe TRBD1 (5 bases). Deletions cut 0 bases from V and 4 bases from J, with 14 bases between. Looked up from germline, CDR1 is SGDLS and CDR2 is YYNGEE. The CDR3 covers 16 residues. The DNA of the CDR3 is TGTGCCAGCAGCGTAGTAGCCAGGGCGGCAGGAAACACCATATATTTT. It codes for CASSVVARAAGNTIYF.

The chain links TRBV5-6 to TRBJ1-5; TRBD1 is a possible D gene (5 bases). Trimming left V 4 bases short and J 6 bases short, with 11 bases between. Looked up from germline, CDR1 is SGHDT and CDR2 is YYEEEE. The CDR3 covers 13 residues. DNA of the CDR3: TGTGCCAGCAGCCTAATGGGGGGTCAGCCCCAGCATTTT. It codes for CASSLMGGQPQHF.

J is TRBJ1-2 and V is TRBV5-6; no clear D gene. Germline V CDR1 and CDR2: SGHDT, YYEEEE. V was cut by 4 bases and J by 0 bases, with 10 bases left in between. This CDR3 contains 14 residues. CDR3 region: CASSHGLANYGYTF. As DNA, the CDR3 is TGTGCCAGCAGCCACGGGTTGGCTAACTATGGCTACACCTTC.

CDR3 amino acids: CASSQRDRGDGYTF. The CDR3 coding sequence is TGTGCCAGCAGCCAACGGGACAGGGGAGACGGCTACACCTTC. The V and J genes are TRBV4-2 and TRBJ1-2; 10 bases align to TRBD1. The CDR3 is made up of 14 amino acids. Germline-derived CDR1 and CDR2 are LGHNA and YNFKEQ. Trimming cost V 2 bases and J 8 bases; bases outside gene matches: 5.

The chain combines TRBV7-8 with TRBJ1-1, with 7 bases that match TRBD1. Germline trimming cut 4 bases from V and 3 bases from J; bases unmatched to any gene: 5. The CDR3 has 14 amino acids. Germline CDR1 reads SGHVS; CDR2 reads FQNEAQ. CDR3 sequence reads: CASSSGRGYTEAFF. The CDR3 coding sequence is TGTGCCAGCAGCTCGGGCAGGGGGTACACTGAAGCTTTCTTT. Using reference TRBV7-8 and TRBJ1-1 for the parts outside the CDR3, the full variable domain is GAGVSQSPRYKVAKRGQDVALRCDPISGHVSLFWYQQALGQGPEFLTYFQNEAQLDKSGLPSDRFFAERPEGSVSTLKIQRTQQEDSAVYLCASSSGRGYTEAFFGQGTRLTVV.